Included here is one T cell receptor (beta chain) sequence, with context. The antigen remains unidentified. Quantitative 5'-RACE with molecular barcodes produced the TCR beta libraries. A single record per CDR3 protein comes from TCRdb applying MiXCR to the 5' RACE reads. The table lists nearly 350,000 distinct CDR3 sequences, roughly 14% of them singletons. This entry is derived from a study of CD8 T cells in ankylosing spondylitis. Study-wide points: The study looked at matched synovial fluid samples from ankylosing spondylitis patients. Disease-linked clones were reported to be significantly enriched there. What appeared characteristic of ankylosing spondylitis blood was a TCR beta motif of eight highly homologous variants.

The sequencing sample was made of blood, either unsorted or a sorted T cell fraction (not recorded which). The TCR comes from a male donor with ankylosing spondylitis or in good health (not recorded which).

CDR3 sequence (DNA): TGTGCCAGCAGTCGACAGGGGGCTAGAGATACGCAGTATTTT. Translation gives CASSRQGARDTQYF. This sequence joins TRBV6-1 and TRBJ2-3, with TRBD1 matching over 10 bases. Trimming cost V 5 bases and J 5 bases; bases outside gene matches: 4. The CDR3 has 14 residues. CDR1 MNHNS and CDR2 SASEGT come from the germline V gene.